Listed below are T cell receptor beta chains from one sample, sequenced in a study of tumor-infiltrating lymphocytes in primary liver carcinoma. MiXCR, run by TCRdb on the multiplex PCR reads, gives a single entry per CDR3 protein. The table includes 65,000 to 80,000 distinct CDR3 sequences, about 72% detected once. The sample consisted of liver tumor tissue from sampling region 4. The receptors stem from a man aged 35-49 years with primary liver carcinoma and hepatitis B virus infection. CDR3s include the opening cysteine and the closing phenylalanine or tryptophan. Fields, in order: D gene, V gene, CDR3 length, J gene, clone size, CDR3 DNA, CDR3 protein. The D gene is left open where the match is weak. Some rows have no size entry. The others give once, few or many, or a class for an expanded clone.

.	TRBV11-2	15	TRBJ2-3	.	TGTGCCAGCAGCTTAGGAGTCCCTGACACAGATATGCAGTATTTT	CASSLGVPDTDMQYF
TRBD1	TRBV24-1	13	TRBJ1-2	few	TGTGCCACCAGTGGACAGGGTTCCTATGGCTACACCTTC	CATSGQGSYGYTF
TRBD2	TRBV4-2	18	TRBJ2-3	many	TGTGCCAGCAGCCCCCAGGGAGCGGGAGGGGGGGGCACAGATACGCAGTATTTT	CASSPQGAGGGGTDTQYF
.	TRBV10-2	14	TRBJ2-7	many	TGCGCCAGCAGACCTCCCGTTCTAGGTTACGAGCAGTACTTC	CASRPPVLGYEQYF
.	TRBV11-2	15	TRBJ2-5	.	TGTGCCAGCAGCATATGGCTAGACAGGAGAAAGACCCAGTACTTC	CASSIWLDRRKTQYF
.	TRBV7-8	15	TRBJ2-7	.	TGTGCCAGCAGACCGGGGCCGGTTAGCGGTTACGAGCAGTACTTC	CASRPGPVSGYEQYF
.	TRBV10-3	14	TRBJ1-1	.	TGTGTCACGCGACCGATAGGAGGCGGACCTGAAGCTTTCTTT	CVTRPIGGGPEAFF
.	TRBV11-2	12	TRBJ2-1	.	TGTGCCAGTAGCATTAGCGCGAATGAGCAGTTCTTC	CASSISANEQFF
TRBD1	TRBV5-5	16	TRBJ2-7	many	TGTGCCAGCAGCTTAATTCCGGGACAGGGTAGGGACGAGCAGTACTTC	CASSLIPGQGRDEQYF
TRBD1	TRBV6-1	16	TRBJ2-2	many	TGTGCCAGCAGTGTAGGACAGGGGGGCAACACCGGGGAGCTGTTTTTT	CASSVGQGGNTGELFF
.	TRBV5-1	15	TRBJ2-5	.	TGCGTCAGCAGCGCCCATGACTCACTCCAAGAGACCCAGTACTTC	CVSSAHDSLQETQYF
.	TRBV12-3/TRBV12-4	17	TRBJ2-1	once	TGTGCCAGCAGTTTAGAAGTGGTGAACAGCTCCTACAACGAGCAGTTCTTC	CASSLEVVNSSYNEQFF
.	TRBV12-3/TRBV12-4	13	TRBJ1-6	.	TGTGCTAGCAGTCAGCAGAGATGGGAACCCCTCCACTTT	CASSQQRWEPLHF
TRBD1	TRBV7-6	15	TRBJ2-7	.	TGTGCCAGCAGCTCCCAGGCACAGGGGAACTACGAGCAGTACTTC	CASSSQAQGNYEQYF
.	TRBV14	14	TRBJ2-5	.	TGTGCGAGAAGCCAAGATCACCCGATTGGGACCCAGTACTTC	CARSQDHPIGTQYF
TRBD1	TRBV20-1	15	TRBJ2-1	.	TGCAGTGCTAGCGGAGAGGGGGCCGGGGAAGATGAGCAGTTCTTC	CSASGEGAGEDEQFF
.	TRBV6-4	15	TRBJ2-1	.	TGTGCGAGCAGTGAGAGCCTTACAGGATTGGGTGAGCAGTTCTTC	CASSESLTGLGEQFF
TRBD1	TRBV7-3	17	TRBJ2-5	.	TGTGCCAGCAGCTTAAACCCCCCGGGACAGGGGCAAGAGACCCAGTACTTC	CASSLNPPGQGQETQYF
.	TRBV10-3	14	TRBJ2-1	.	TGTGCCAACAGTGGGTCTAGGGCGGCCGATGAGCAGTCCTTC	CANSGSRAADEQSF
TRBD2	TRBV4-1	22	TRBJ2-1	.	TGCGCCAGCAGCCAACCAGAGGGAAAAAAGCGGGAGGACTTAAGCTCCTACAATGAGCAGTTCTTC	CASSQPEGKKREDLSSYNEQFF
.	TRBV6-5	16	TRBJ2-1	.	TGCGCCAGCAGTTATGGGACTTGCAGGATTTACAATGAGCAGTTCTTC	CASSYGTCRIYNEQFF
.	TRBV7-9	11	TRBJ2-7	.	TGTGCCAACAGCGATGCTTGGGAGCAGTACTTT	CANSDAWEQYF
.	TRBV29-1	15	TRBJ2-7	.	TGCAGTGCTAAAGACAGGTTCCAAGGCACCTACGAGCAGTACTTC	CSAKDRFQGTYEQYF
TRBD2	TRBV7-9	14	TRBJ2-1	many	TGTGCCAGCAGCCCGACCGGGACTACCAATGAGCAGTTCTTC	CASSPTGTTNEQFF
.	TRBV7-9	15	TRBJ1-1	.	TGTGCCAGCAGCTTAGTTACGGGTACGAACACAGAAGCTTTCTTT	CASSLVTGTNTEAFF
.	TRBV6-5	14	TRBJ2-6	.	TGTGCCAGCAGAGGTACCTCTGGGCCCAACGTCCTGACTTTC	CASRGTSGPNVLTF
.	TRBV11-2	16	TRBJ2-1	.	TGTGCCAGCAGTTTGGATATCGGACTAACCACGGGTGAGCAGTTCTTC	CASSLDIGLTTGEQFF
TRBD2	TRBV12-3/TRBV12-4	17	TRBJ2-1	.	TGTGTCAGCACCACGGACTGGGGGGGTCTGACTGGGGAAGAACAGTTCTTC	CVSTTDWGGLTGEEQFF
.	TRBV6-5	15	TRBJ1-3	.	TGTGCCAACAGTTTCGGGGCCAGTTCTGGAAACACCATATATTTT	CANSFGASSGNTIYF
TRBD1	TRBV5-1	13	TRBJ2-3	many	TGCGCCAGTCAACAGGGGCCTGGAGATACGCAGTATTTT	CASQQGPGDTQYF
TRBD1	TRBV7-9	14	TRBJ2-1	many	TGTGCCAGCAGCTTAAATACAGGGGAAAATGAGCAGTTCTTC	CASSLNTGENEQFF
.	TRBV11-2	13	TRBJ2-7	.	TGTGCCAGCAGCTTGAATGATGCCTACGAGCAGTACTTC	CASSLNDAYEQYF
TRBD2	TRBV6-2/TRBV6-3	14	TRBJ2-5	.	TGTGCCGACAGTCGTGGGACTAGAATCGAGACCCAGTACTTC	CADSRGTRIETQYF
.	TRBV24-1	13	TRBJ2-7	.	TGTGCCACCAGTTACAGTGGACAGCTCGAGCAGTACTTC	CATSYSGQLEQYF
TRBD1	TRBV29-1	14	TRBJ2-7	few	TGCAGCGCCGGAGCCGGGACAGGGGGCAACGAGCAGTACTTC	CSAGAGTGGNEQYF
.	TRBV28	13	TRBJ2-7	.	TGTGCTAGCAGTTTAAGGGATTCCTACGAGCATTACTTC	CASSLRDSYEHYF
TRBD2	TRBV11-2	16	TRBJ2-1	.	TGTGCCAGGAGCTACCCATCGACTAGCGGGAGGGGAGGCGGGTTCTTC	CARSYPSTSGRGGGFF
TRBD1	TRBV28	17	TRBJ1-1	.	TGTGCCAGCAGTTCTACAGGGGGCGGCCTCAGGAGGGCTGAAGCTTTCTTT	CASSSTGGGLRRAEAFF
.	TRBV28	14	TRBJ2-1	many	TGTGCCAGCACGGTAGCAGGGCTCTACAATGAGCAGTTCTTC	CASTVAGLYNEQFF
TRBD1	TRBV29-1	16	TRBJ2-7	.	TGCAGCGTTGATCTGGGCCGACAGGGATCAAGTCGCGAGCAGTACTTC	CSVDLGRQGSSREQYF